This T cell receptor (beta chain) was recovered during a study of human thymus T cells. As concerns this clone: Antigen specificity is unknown.

Study-level results: Both thymic and peripheral blood repertoires showed apparently biased V and J usage.

Assay used: immunoSEQ multiplex PCR; TCRdb lists only in-frame clones, some missing. The data show 100,000 to 150,000 clones, over 85% seen once. Resections obtained during corrective heart surgery supplied the thymus tissue. This TCR was sampled from a boy less than two years old with a congenital heart defect but otherwise immunologically healthy. Source material: thymus tissue.

CDR3 sequence: CASSRGEGGEVDTQYF. The CDR3 DNA follows: TGTGCCAGCAGCCGCGGTGAGGGGGGGGAGGTAGATACGCAGTATTTT. The rearrangement uses TRBV11-2 and TRBJ2-3; D is possibly TRBD2 (7 bases). The length of the CDR3 is 16 residues. Trimming cost V 5 bases and J 5 bases, with 20 bases left between them. From germline, CDR1 is SGHAT and CDR2 FQNNGV.